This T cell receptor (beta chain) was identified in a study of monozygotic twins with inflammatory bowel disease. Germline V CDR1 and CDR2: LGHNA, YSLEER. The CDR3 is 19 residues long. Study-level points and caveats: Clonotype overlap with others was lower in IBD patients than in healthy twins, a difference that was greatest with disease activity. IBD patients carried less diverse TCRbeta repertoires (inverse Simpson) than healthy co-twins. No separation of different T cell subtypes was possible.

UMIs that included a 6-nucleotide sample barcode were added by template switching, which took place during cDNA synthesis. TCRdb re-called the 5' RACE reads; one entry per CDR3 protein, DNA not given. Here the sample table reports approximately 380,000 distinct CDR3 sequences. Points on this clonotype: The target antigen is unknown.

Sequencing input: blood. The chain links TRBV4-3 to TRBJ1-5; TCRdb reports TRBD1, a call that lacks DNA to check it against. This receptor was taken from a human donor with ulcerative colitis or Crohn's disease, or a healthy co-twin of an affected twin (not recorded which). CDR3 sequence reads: CASSQEYGTEKYSNQPQHF.